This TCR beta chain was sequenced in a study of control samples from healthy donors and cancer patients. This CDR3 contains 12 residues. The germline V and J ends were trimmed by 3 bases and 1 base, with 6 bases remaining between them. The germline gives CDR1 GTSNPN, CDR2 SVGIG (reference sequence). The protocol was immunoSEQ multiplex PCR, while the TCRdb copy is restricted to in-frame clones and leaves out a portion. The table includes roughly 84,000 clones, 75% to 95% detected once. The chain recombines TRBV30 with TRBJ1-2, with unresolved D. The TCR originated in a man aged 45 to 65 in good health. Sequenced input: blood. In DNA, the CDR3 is TGTGCCTGGAGAAGACGTAACTATGGCTACACCTTC. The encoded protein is CAWRRRNYGYTF.